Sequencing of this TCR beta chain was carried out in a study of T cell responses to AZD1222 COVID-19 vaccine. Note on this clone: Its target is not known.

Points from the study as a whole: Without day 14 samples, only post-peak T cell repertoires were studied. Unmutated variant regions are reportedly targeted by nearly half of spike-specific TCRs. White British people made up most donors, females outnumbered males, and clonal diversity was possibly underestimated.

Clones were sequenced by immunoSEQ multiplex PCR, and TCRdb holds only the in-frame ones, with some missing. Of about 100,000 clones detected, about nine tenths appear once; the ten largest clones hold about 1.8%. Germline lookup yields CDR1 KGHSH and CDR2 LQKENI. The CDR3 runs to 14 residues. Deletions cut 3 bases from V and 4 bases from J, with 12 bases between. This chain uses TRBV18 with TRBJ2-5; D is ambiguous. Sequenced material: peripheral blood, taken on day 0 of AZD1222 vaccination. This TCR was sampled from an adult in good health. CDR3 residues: CASSPGSQRETQYF. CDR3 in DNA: TGTGCCAGCTCACCGGGATCCCAAAGAGAGACCCAGTACTTC.